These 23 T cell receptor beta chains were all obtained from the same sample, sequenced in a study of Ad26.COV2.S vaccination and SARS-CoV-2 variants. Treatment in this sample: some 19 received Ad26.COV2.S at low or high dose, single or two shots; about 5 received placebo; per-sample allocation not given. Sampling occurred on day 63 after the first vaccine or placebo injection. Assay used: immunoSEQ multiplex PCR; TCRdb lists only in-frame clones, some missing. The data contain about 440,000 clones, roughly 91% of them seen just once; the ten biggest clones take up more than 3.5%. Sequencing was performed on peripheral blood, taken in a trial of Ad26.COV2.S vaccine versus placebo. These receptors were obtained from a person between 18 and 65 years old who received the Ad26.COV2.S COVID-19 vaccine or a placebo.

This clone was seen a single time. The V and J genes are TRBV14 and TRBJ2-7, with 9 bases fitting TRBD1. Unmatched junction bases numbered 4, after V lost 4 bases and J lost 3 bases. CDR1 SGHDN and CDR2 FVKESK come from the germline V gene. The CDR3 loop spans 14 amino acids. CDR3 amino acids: CASSLTGGGYEQYF. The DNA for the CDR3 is TGTGCCAGCAGCCTTACAGGGGGCGGCTACGAGCAGTACTTC. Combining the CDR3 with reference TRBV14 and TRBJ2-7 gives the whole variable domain EAGVTQFPSHSVIEKGQTVTLRCDPISGHDNLYWYRRVMGKEIKFLLHFVKESKQDESGMPNNRFLAERTGGTYSTLKVQPAELEDSGVYFCASSLTGGGYEQYFGPGTRLTVT.

For the CDR3, the DNA is TGTGCCATCGGACCAGCGGGGGCCCGGGAGCAGTTCTTC. Its translation: CAIGPAGAREQFF. The chain is built from TRBV10-3 and TRBJ2-1; 8 bases fit TRBD2. V gave up 8 bases and J gave up 10 bases; unmatched junction bases: 10. This CDR3 spans 13 amino acids. CDR1 is ENHRY, CDR2 SYGVKD, per germline.

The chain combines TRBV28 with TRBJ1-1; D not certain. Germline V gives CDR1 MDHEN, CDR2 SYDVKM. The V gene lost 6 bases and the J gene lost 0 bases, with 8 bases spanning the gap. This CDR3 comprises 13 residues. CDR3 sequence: CASRRIVNTEAFF. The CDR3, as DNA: TGTGCCAGCAGGCGAATAGTGAACACTGAAGCTTTCTTT.

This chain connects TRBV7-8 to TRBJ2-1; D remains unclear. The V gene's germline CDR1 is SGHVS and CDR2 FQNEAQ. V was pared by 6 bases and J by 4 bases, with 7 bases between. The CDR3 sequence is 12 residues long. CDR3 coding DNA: TGTGCCAGCAGTGAGCGTTACAATGAGCAGTTCTTC. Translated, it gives CASSERYNEQFF.

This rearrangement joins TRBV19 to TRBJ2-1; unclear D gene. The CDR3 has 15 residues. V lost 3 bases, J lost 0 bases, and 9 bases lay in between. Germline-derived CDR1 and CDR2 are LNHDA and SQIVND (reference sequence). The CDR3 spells CASSMSRFSYNEQFF. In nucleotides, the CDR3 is TGTGCCAGTAGTATGTCACGGTTCTCCTACAATGAGCAGTTCTTC. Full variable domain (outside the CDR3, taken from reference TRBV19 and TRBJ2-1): DGGITQSPKYLFRKEGQNVTLSCEQNLNHDAMYWYRQDPGQGLRLIYYSQIVNDFQKGDIAEGYSVSREKKESFPLTVTSAQKNPTAFYLCASSMSRFSYNEQFFGPGTRLTVL.

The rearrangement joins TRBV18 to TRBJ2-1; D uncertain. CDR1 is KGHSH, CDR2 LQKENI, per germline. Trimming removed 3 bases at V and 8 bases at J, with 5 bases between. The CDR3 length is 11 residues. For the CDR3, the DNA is TGTGCCAGCTCACCCAAGCATGAGCAGTTCTTC. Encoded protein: CASSPKHEQFF. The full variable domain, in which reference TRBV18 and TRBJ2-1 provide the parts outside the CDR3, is NAGVMQNPRHLVRRRGQEARLRCSPMKGHSHVYWYRQLPEEGLKFMVYLQKENIIDESGMPKERFSAEFPKEGPSILRIQQVVRGDSAAYFCASSPKHEQFFGPGTRLTVL.

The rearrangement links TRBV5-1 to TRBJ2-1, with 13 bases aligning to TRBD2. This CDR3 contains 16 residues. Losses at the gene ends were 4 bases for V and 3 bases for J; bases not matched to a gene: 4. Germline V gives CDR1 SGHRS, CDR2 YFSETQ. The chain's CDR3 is CASSIRTSGSYNEQFF. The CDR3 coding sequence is TGCGCCAGCAGCATCCGGACTAGCGGGAGCTACAATGAGCAGTTCTTC.

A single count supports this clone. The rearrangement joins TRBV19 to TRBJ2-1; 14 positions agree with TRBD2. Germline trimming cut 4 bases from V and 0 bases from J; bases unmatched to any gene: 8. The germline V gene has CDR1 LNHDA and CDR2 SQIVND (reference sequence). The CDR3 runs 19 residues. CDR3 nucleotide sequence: TGTGCCAGTAGTAGAACCGGGACTAGCGGGAGTGGCTCCTACAATGAGCAGTTCTTC. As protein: CASSRTGTSGSGSYNEQFF.

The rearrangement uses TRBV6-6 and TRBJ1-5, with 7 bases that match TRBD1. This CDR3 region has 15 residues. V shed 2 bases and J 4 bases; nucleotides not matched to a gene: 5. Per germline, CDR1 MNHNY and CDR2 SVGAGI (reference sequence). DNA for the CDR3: TGTGCCAGCAGTTACCCCGGACAGGAAAATCAGCCCCAGCATTTT. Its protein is CASSYPGQENQPQHF.

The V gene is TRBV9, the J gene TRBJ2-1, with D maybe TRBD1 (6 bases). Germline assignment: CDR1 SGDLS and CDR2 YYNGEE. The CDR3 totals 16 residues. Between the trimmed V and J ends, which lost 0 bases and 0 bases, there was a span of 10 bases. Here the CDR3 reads CASSVAGGYSYNEQFF. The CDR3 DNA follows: TGTGCCAGCAGCGTAGCTGGGGGCTACTCCTACAATGAGCAGTTCTTC. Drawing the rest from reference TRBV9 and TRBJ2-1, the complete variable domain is DSGVTQTPKHLITATGQRVTLRCSPRSGDLSVYWYQQSLDQGLQFLIQYYNGEERAKGNILERFSAQQFPDLHSELNLSSLELGDSALYFCASSVAGGYSYNEQFFGPGTRLTVL.

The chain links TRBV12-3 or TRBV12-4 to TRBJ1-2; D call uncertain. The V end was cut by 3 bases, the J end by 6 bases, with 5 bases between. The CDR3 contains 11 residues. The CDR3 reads CASSFGDGYTF. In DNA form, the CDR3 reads TGTGCCAGCAGTTTTGGGGATGGCTACACCTTC.

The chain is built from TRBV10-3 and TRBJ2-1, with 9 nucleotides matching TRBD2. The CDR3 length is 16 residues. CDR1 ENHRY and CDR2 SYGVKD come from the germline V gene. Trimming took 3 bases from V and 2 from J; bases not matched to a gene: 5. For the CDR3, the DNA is TGTGCCATCAGTGAAGCCCCTAGCGGGGCCTACAATGAGCAGTTCTTC. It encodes CAISEAPSGAYNEQFF.

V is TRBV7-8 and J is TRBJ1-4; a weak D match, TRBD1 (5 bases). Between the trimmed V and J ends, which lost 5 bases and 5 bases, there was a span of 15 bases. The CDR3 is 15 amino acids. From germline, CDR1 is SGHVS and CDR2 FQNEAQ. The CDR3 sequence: CASSQGHVLNEKLFF. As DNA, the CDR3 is TGTGCCAGCAGCCAAGGACACGTCTTGAATGAAAAACTGTTTTTT.

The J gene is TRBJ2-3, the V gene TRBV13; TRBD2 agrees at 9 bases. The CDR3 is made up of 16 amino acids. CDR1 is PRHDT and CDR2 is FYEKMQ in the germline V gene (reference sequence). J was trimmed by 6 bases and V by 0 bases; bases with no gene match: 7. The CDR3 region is CASSLGAGGPRDTQYF. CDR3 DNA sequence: TGTGCCAGCAGCTTAGGTGCGGGAGGGCCTAGGGATACGCAGTATTTT.

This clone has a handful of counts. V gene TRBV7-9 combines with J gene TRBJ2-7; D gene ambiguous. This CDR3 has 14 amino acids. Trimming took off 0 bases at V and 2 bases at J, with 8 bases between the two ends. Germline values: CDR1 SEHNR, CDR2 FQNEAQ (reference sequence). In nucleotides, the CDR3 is TGTGCCAGCAGCTTAGCGGACGGAACCTACGAGCAGTACTTC. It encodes CASSLADGTYEQYF.

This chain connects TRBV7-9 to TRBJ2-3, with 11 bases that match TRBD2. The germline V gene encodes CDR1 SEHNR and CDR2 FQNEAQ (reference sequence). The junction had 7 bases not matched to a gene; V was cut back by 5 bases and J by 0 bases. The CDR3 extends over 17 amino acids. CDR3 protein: CASSPGTSGRSTDTQYF. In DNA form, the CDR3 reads TGTGCCAGCAGCCCGGGCACTAGCGGGAGAAGCACAGATACGCAGTATTTT.

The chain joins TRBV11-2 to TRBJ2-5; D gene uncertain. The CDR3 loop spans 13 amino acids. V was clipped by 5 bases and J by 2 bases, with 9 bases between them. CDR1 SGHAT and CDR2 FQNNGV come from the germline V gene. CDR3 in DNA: TGTGCCAGCAGCCGAGGAGTACAAGAGACCCAGTACTTC. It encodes CASSRGVQETQYF.

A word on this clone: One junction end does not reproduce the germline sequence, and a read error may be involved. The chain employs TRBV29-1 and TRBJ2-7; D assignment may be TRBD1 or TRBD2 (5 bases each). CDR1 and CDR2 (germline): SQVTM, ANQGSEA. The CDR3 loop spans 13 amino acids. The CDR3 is CSVQEGRRYEQYF. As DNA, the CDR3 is TGCAGCGTTCAAGAGGGACGGAGATACGAGCAGTACTTC.

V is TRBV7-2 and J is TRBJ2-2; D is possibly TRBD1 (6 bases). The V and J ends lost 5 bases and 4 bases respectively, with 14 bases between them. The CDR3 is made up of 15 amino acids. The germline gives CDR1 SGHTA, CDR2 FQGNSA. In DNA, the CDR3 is TGTGCCAGCAGCCCCCGGGCAGGGGCCACCGGGGAGCTGTTTTTT. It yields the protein CASSPRAGATGELFF.

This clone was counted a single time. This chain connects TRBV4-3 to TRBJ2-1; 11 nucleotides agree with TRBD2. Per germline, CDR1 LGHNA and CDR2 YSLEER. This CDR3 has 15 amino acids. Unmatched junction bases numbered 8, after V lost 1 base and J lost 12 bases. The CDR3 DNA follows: TGCGCCAGCAGCCAAGGTCTTAGCGGGAGGGTAGGGCAGTTCTTC. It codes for CASSQGLSGRVGQFF.

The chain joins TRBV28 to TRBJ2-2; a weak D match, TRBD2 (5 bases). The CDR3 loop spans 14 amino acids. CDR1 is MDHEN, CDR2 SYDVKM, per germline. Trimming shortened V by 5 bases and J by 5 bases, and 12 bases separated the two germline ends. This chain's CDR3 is CASSPTGWTGELFF. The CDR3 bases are TGTGCCAGCAGTCCCACGGGGTGGACCGGGGAGCTGTTTTTT.

The CDR3 region is CASSFFFSAGANVLTF. The CDR3 DNA follows: TGTGCCAGCAGCTTCTTTTTCTCTGCTGGGGCCAACGTCCTGACTTTC. The chain links TRBV7-9 to TRBJ2-6; D remains ambiguous. Germline-derived CDR1 and CDR2 are SEHNR and FQNEAQ (reference sequence). The CDR3 loop spans 16 amino acids. Trimming pared 3 bases from V and 2 bases from J, leaving 11 bases between.

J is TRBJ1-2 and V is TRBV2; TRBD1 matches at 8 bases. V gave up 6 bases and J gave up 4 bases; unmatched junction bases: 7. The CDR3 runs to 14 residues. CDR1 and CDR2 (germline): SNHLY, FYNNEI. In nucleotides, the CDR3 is TGTGCCAGCAGCTATGGACAGGGCCCCTATGGCTACACCTTC. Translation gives CASSYGQGPYGYTF.